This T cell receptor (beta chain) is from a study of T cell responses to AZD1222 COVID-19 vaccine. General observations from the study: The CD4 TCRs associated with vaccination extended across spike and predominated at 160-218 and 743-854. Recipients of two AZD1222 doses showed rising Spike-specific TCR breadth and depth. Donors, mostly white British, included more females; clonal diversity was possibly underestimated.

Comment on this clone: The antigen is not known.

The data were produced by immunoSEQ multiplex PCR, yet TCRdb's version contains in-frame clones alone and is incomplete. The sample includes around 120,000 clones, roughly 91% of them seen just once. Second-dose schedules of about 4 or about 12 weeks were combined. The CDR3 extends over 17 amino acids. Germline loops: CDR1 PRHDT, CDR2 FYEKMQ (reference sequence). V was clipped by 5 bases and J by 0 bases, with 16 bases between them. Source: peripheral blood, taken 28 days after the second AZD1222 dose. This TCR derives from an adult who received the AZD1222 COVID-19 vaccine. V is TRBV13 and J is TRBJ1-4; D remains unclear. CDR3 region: CASSLQKDATTNEKLFF. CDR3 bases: TGTGCCAGCAGCCTCCAGAAGGACGCCACAACTAATGAAAAACTGTTTTTT.